The clone carrying this T cell receptor beta chain was seen just once. Antigen unknown. They isolated at least 6 million PBMCs from each sample. The extraction recovered at least 5 micrograms of total RNA per sample. The data are from a study of blood T cells in healthy people across ages. Study-wide results and limits: Per million T cells, TCR beta diversity dropped roughly linearly as age increased. Shifts in expanded clonotypes may have been confounded by donor CMV status, which was unknown.

Sample-barcoded 5' priming and a J-beta primer mix drove a second PCR of about 6 to 12 cycles. TCRdb reprocessed the 5' RACE reads with MiXCR, giving one entry per CDR3 protein. Of about 780,000 distinct CDR3 sequences listed, 55% to 65% are singletons. The sequenced sample was blood. The source of this sequence is a young man in good health.

The CDR3 spells CSARSDNEQFF. The CDR3 coding sequence is TGCAGTGCTAGATCCGACAATGAGCAGTTCTTC. The chain uses TRBV20-1 and TRBJ2-1; D gene uncertain. Trimming shortened V by 2 bases and J by 5 bases, and 4 bases separated the two germline ends. CDR3 length equals 11 residues. The V gene's germline CDR1 is DFQATT and CDR2 SNEGSKA (reference sequence).